Included here is one T cell receptor beta chain sequence, with context. These data are taken from a study of blood T cell repertoires in COVID-19. Across the study: COVID-19 samples, acute and convalescent, were from the United States, Italy and Spain. T cells, B-cell-depleted T cells, or PBMCs provided the cDNA or gDNA that served as material.

Source study methods: Reference gene primers were amplified, and this amplification served to estimate nucleated cell counts. Sequencing used immunoSEQ multiplex PCR; TCRdb keeps in-frame clones, though not all of them. V, J and clone size reflect that table, while D and trimming were determined from the DNA. This table has around 300,000 clones, over 75% appearing once. Individuals aged roughly 18 to 95 years were recruited from 20 to 25 US areas. The receptor comes from a woman under 30 who had recovered from COVID-19. The sequenced sample was PBMCs or T cells enriched from blood (not recorded which).

The CDR3 sequence: CASSLGGQGARADTQYF. The CDR3, as DNA: TGTGCCAGCAGCTTAGGGGGACAGGGGGCGCGAGCAGATACGCAGTATTTT. The chain employs TRBV7-6 and TRBJ2-3, with 12 bases that match TRBD1. The ends lost 1 base at V and 4 bases at J; junction bases unmatched: 6. The germline gives CDR1 SGHVS, CDR2 FNYEAQ. The CDR3 is 17 residues long.